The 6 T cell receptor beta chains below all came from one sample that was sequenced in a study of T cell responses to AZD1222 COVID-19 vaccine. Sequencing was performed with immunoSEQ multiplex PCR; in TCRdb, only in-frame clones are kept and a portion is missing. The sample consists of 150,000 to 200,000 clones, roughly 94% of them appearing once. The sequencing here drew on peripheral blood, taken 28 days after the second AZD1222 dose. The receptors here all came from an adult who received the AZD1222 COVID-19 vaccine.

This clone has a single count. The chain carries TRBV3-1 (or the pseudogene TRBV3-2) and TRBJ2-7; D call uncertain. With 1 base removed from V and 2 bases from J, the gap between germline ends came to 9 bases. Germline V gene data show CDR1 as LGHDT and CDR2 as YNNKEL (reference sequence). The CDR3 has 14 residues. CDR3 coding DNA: TGTGCCAGCAGCCAAGGACAAGGCACCTACGAGCAGTACTTC. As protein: CASSQGQGTYEQYF.

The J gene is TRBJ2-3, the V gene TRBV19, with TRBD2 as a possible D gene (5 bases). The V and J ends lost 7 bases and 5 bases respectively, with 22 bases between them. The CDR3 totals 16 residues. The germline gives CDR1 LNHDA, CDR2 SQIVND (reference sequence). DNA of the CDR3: TGTGCCAGTAATCGGCGGGCTACCAGCGATCGAGATACGCAGTATTTT. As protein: CASNRRATSDRDTQYF.

The CDR3 sequence is CASSLGTYQETQYF. In nucleotides, the CDR3 is TGTGCCAGCAGCCTTGGGACTTACCAAGAGACCCAGTACTTC. V gene TRBV3-1 (or the pseudogene TRBV3-2) combines with J gene TRBJ2-5; possibly TRBD2 for D (6 bases). The CDR3 contains 14 residues. Looked up from germline, CDR1 is LGHDT and CDR2 is YNNKEL (reference sequence). V was pared by 4 bases and J by 0 bases, with 9 bases between.

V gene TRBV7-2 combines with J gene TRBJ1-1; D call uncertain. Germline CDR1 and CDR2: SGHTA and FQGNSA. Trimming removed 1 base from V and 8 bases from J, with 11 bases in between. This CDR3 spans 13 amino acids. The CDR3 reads CASSLDRGIEAFF. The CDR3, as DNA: TGTGCCAGCAGCTTAGATCGGGGAATCGAAGCTTTCTTT.

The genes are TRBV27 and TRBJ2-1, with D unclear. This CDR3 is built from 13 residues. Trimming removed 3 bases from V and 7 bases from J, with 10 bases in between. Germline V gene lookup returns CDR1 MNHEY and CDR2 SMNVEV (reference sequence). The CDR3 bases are TGTGCCAGCAGTTTTTCCGGACCAAATGAGCAGTTCTTC. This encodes CASSFSGPNEQFF.

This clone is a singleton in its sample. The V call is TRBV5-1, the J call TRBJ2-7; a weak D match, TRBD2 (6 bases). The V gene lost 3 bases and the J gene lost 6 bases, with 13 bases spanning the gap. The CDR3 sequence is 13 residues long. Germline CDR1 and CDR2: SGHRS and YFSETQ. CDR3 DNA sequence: TGCGCCAGCAGCTCACTGCGGAGGGTCGAGCAGTACTTC. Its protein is CASSSLRRVEQYF.